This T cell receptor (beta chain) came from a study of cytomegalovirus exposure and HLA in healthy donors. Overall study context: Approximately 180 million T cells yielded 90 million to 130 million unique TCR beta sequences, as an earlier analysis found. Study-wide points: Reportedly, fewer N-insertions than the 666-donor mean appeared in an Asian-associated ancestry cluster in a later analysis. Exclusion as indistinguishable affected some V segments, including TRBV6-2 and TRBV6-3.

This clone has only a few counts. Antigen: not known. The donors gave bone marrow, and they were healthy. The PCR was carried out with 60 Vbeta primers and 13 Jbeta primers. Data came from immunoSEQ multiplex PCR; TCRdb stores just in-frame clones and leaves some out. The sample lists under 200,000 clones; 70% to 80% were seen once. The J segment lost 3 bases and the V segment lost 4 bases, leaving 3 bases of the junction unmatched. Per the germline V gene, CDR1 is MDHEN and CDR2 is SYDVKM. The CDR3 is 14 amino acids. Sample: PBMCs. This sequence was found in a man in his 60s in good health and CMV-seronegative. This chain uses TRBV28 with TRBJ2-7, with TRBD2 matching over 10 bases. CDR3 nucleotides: TGTGCCAGCAGTTCCCGGACTAGCGGCTACGAGCAGTACTTC. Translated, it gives CASSSRTSGYEQYF.